This passage covers 25 T cell receptor beta chains from one sample sequenced in a study of T cells in localized non-small cell lung cancer. Profiling relied on immunoSEQ multiplex PCR, and the TCRdb table lists in-frame clones only, not all of them. The repertoire holds about 70,000 clones, with roughly 90% as singletons. The sequencing used peripheral blood, collected before any cancer treatment. The receptors originated from a male donor older than 55 with stage III squamous cell lung carcinoma.

The CDR3 reads CASSSDRGGLNTEAFF. As DNA, the CDR3 is TGTGCCAGCAGCTCTGACAGGGGAGGCTTGAACACTGAAGCTTTCTTT. The genes are TRBV11-1 and TRBJ1-1; 8 bases are a match to TRBD1. Germline CDR1 SGHAT, CDR2 FQDESV (reference sequence). The CDR3 length is 16 residues. Unmatched junction bases numbered 7, after V lost 4 bases and J lost 0 bases.

The rearrangement uses TRBV18 and TRBJ1-1; D remains unclear. Deletions cut 7 bases from V and 2 bases from J, with 14 bases between. This CDR3 comprises 14 residues. CDR1 KGHSH and CDR2 LQKENI come from the germline V gene. CDR3 in DNA: TGTGCCAGCTATTTGGAACACCTTAACACTGAAGCTTTCTTT. Translating gives CASYLEHLNTEAFF. Full variable domain (missing parts from reference TRBV18 and TRBJ1-1): NAGVMQNPRHLVRRRGQEARLRCSPMKGHSHVYWYRQLPEEGLKFMVYLQKENIIDESGMPKERFSAEFPKEGPSILRIQQVVRGDSAAYFCASYLEHLNTEAFFGQGTRLTVV.

The chain couples TRBV4-1 to TRBJ1-5; 8 bases are shared with TRBD1. The V gene end was trimmed by 1 base and the J gene end by 6 bases; junction bases not matched to a gene: 8. CDR1 is MGHRA and CDR2 is YSYEKL in the germline V gene. The CDR3 consists of 16 residues. This chain's CDR3 is CASSQADRVGSQPQHF. The CDR3 region has the DNA TGCGCCAGCAGCCAAGCGGACAGGGTTGGGAGTCAGCCCCAGCATTTT.

The chain couples TRBV14 to TRBJ2-7, with D unclear. V was cut by 4 bases and J by 1 base, with 11 bases left in between. The CDR3 runs 14 residues. Germline CDR1 and CDR2: SGHDN and FVKESK. The CDR3 here is CASSPQTWSYEQYF. The CDR3 bases are TGTGCCAGCAGCCCACAAACATGGTCCTACGAGCAGTACTTC.

The chain employs TRBV29-1 and TRBJ2-2; tentative D call: TRBD2 (6 bases). This CDR3 comprises 14 residues. V lost 7 bases and J lost 4, with 16 bases in between. The germline V gene encodes CDR1 SQVTM and CDR2 ANQGSEA. CDR3 DNA sequence: TGCAGCGCCGCGGGACTCCTACTCACCGGGGAGCTGTTTTTT. The encoded protein is CSAAGLLLTGELFF.

The V gene is TRBV18, the J gene TRBJ2-5, with a possible D match to TRBD1 (6 bases). This CDR3 region has 14 residues. Trimming pared 3 bases from V and 4 bases from J, leaving 12 bases between. CDR1 and CDR2 (germline): KGHSH, LQKENI. For the CDR3, the DNA is TGTGCCAGCTCACCGCCTCTAGGGGGAGAGACCCAGTACTTC. As protein: CASSPPLGGETQYF.

The chain carries TRBV21-1 and TRBJ1-1; the D call of TRBD1 is as the table states it, not checked on the DNA. TRBV21-1 is a documented pseudogene. The CDR3 spans 15 residues. This CDR3 reads CASSKESGNVPEAFF. CDR3 coding DNA: TGTGCCAGCAGCAAAGAGTCAGGTAATGTCCCTGAAGCTTTCTTT.

This rearrangement joins TRBV4-2 to TRBJ1-4; D is possibly TRBD1 (5 bases). The V end lost 4 bases, the J end lost 2 bases, and 17 bases lay between the germline ends. From germline, CDR1 is LGHNA and CDR2 YNFKEQ. The CDR3 runs to 17 residues. The CDR3 here is CASSPTGSGTTNEKLFF. The CDR3 DNA reads TGTGCCAGCAGCCCAACGGGGTCGGGGACTACTAATGAAAAACTGTTTTTT.

The rearrangement joins TRBV6-1 to TRBJ2-7, with TRBD1 matching over 11 bases. The germline gives CDR1 MNHNS, CDR2 SASEGT. V shed 3 bases and J 4 bases; nucleotides not matched to a gene: 5. The CDR3 sequence is 15 residues long. The CDR3 loop is CASSEQRDRGYEQYF. The CDR3 region has the DNA TGTGCCAGCAGTGAGCAACGGGACAGGGGGTACGAGCAGTACTTC.

CDR3 DNA: TGTGCCAGTAGTACCAAACCCCGGGGGGTCAGCTCCTACAATGAGCAGTTCTTC. This gives the protein CASSTKPRGVSSYNEQFF. The chain employs TRBV19 and TRBJ2-1, with TRBD2 identical over 7 bases. Trimming cost V 4 bases and J 0 bases; bases outside gene matches: 12. The CDR3 contains 18 residues. CDR1 is LNHDA, CDR2 SQIVND, per germline (reference sequence).

The chain couples TRBV6-5 to TRBJ1-2; D is undetermined. This CDR3 contains 15 residues. Germline lookup yields CDR1 MNHEY and CDR2 SVGAGI. Between the trimmed V and J ends, which lost 6 bases and 2 bases, there was a span of 16 bases. This CDR3 reads CASRDLGQLNYGYTF. In nucleotides, the CDR3 is TGTGCCAGCAGGGACCTCGGGCAACTCAACTATGGCTACACCTTC.

The V call is TRBV28, the J call TRBJ1-3; D may be TRBD1 (5 bases). V was pared by 6 bases and J by 0 bases, with 9 bases between. Per the germline V gene, CDR1 is MDHEN and CDR2 is SYDVKM. The CDR3 consists of 14 residues. The CDR3 is CASSRGDSGNTIYF. The CDR3 nucleotides are TGTGCCAGCAGCAGAGGGGACTCTGGAAACACCATATATTTT.

The CDR3 is CAISNQAGTGEQFF. CDR3 DNA: TGTGCCATCAGCAACCAGGCCGGGACCGGTGAGCAGTTCTTC. This chain links TRBV10-3 with TRBJ2-1; D might be TRBD1 or TRBD2, each matching 5 bases. CDR1 is ENHRY and CDR2 is SYGVKD in the germline V gene. The CDR3 totals 14 residues. V was trimmed by 6 bases and J by 9 bases, leaving 18 bases between them.

The rearrangement uses TRBV5-6 and TRBJ1-5; 9 bases are a match to TRBD1. The germline V gene has CDR1 SGHDT and CDR2 YYEEEE. Germline trimming cut 2 bases from V and 5 bases from J; bases unmatched to any gene: 5. There are 15 residues in the CDR3. The CDR3 DNA sequence: TGTGCCAGCAGCTTCGGGGGGGACAGGGATCAGCCCCAGCATTTT. Its translation is CASSFGGDRDQPQHF.

The genes are TRBV5-1 and TRBJ1-1; 8 bases match TRBD1. The CDR3 runs 14 residues. Per the germline V gene, CDR1 is SGHRS and CDR2 is YFSETQ. After removal of 5 bases from V and 1 base from J, the junction contained 4 bases not matched to a gene. The CDR3 coding sequence is TGCGCCAGCAGATCTGACAGGGGGAACACTGAAGCTTTCTTT. It encodes CASRSDRGNTEAFF.

V gene TRBV5-1 combines with J gene TRBJ2-3; D is perhaps TRBD2 (6 bases). The CDR3 is 14 residues long. In germline, CDR1 is SGHRS, CDR2 YFSETQ. The ends were cut back, 4 bases at V and 1 base at J, with 10 bases in the middle. CDR3 in amino acids: CASSGRGGTDTQYF. CDR3 nucleotide sequence: TGCGCCAGCAGCGGTCGCGGGGGCACAGATACGCAGTATTTT.

The rearrangement joins TRBV5-6 to TRBJ2-7; D could derive from TRBD1 or TRBD2 (5 bases each). Trimming left V 2 bases short and J 2 bases short, with 14 bases between. The CDR3 runs to 15 residues. CDR1 SGHDT and CDR2 YYEEEE come from the germline V gene. CDR3 bases: TGTGCCAGCAGCTTAGCGAGGGGCAGTCCCTACGAGCAGTACTTC. Protein sequence: CASSLARGSPYEQYF.

V usage is TRBV14 and J usage is TRBJ1-1; D uncertain. V was cut by 7 bases and J by 1 base, with 10 bases left in between. Germline V gene data show CDR1 as SGHDN and CDR2 as FVKESK. The CDR3 extends over 13 amino acids. The CDR3 region has the DNA TGTGCCAGCAAAGGTTTCCGGAACACTGAAGCTTTCTTT. Its protein product is CASKGFRNTEAFF.

The CDR3 loop reads CAISDRDRVGPYGYTF. The DNA of the CDR3 is TGTGCCATCAGTGACCGGGACAGGGTCGGTCCGTATGGCTACACCTTC. The rearrangement links TRBV10-3 to TRBJ1-2, with 9 positions matching TRBD1. Germline trimming cut 3 bases from V and 5 bases from J; bases unmatched to any gene: 10. CDR1 and CDR2 (germline): ENHRY, SYGVKD. The CDR3 extends over 16 amino acids.

The chain employs TRBV2 and TRBJ1-6; D ambiguous. Germline CDR1 is SNHLY and CDR2 is FYNNEI. The CDR3 runs 13 residues. Between the trimmed V and J ends, which lost 6 bases and 7 bases, there was a span of 10 bases. The CDR3 protein is CASRPQRNSPLHF. The DNA of the CDR3 is TGTGCCAGCAGACCACAGCGGAATTCACCCCTCCACTTT.

The chain couples TRBV7-2 to TRBJ1-5; D remains ambiguous. Trimming removed 1 base from V and 0 bases from J, with 10 bases in between. The CDR3 is 16 residues long. Germline CDR1 and CDR2: SGHTA and FQGNSA. CDR3 in DNA: TGTGCCAGCAGCTTAGATAGTGGGGATAGCAATCAGCCCCAGCATTTT. This gives the protein CASSLDSGDSNQPQHF.

The V and J genes are TRBV5-4 and TRBJ1-4; D uncertain. The CDR3 is made up of 14 amino acids. V lost 4 bases and J 5 bases, leaving 12 bases between the germline ends. The germline CDR1 and CDR2 sequences are SGHNT and YYREEE (reference sequence). CDR3 DNA: TGTGCCAGCAGCCCCAATCGGGCCAATGAAAAACTGTTTTTT. This translates into CASSPNRANEKLFF. Drawing the rest from reference TRBV5-4 and TRBJ1-4, the complete variable domain is ETGVTQSPTHLIKTRGQQVTLRCSSQSGHNTVSWYQQALGQGPQFIFQYYREEENGRGNFPPRFSGLQFPNYSSELNVNALELDDSALYLCASSPNRANEKLFFGSGTQLSVL.

This sequence joins TRBV5-5 and TRBJ2-3, with D unresolved. V was pared by 0 bases and J by 0 bases, with 8 bases between. This CDR3 region has 15 residues. The germline V gene encodes CDR1 SGHKS and CDR2 YYEKEE (reference sequence). Here the CDR3 reads CASSLGGISTDTQYF. CDR3 bases: TGTGCCAGCAGCTTGGGGGGTATTAGCACAGATACGCAGTATTTT.

The gene calls are TRBV27 and TRBJ1-2; 8 bases map to TRBD1. With V trimmed by 8 bases and J by 4 bases, 0 bases remained unmatched. The CDR3 runs 11 residues. CDR1 and CDR2 (germline): MNHEY, SMNVEV (reference sequence). CDR3 in DNA: TGTGCCAGCGGACAGGGCTATGGCTACACCTTC. Amino acid sequence: CASGQGYGYTF.

The chain combines TRBV21-1 with TRBJ2-7; the table's D call TRBD1 went unverified against the DNA. TRBV21-1 is labeled a pseudogene. The CDR3 is 18 residues long. CDR3 loop: CASSKARLHGTGSNEQYV. Written as DNA, the CDR3 is TGTGCCAGCAGCAAAGCAAGACTCCACGGGACAGGGTCCAACGAGCAGTACGTC.